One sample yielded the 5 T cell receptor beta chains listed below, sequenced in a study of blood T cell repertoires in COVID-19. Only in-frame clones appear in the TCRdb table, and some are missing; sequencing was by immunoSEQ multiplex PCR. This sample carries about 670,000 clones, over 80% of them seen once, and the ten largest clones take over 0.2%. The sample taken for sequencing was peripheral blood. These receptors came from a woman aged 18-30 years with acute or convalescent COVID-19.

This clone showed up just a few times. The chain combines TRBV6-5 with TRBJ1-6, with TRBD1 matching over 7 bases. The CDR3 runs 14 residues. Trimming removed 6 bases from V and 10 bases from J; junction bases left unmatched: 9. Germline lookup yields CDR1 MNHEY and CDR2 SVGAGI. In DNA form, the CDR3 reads TGTGCCAGCAGAAGACAGGGAGTAGACTCACCCCTCCACTTT. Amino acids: CASRRQGVDSPLHF.

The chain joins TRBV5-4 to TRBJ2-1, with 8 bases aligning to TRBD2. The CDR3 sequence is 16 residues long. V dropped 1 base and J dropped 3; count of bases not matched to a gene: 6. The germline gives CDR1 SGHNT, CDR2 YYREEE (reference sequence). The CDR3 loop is CASSLHGTSFYNEQFF. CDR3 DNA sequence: TGTGCCAGCAGCTTGCACGGGACTAGTTTCTACAATGAGCAGTTCTTC.

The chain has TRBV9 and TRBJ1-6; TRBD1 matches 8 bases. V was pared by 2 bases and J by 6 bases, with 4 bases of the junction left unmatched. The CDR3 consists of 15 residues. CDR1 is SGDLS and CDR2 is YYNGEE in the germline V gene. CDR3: CASSVQGAGNSPLHF. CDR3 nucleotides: TGTGCCAGCAGCGTCCAGGGGGCTGGTAATTCACCCCTCCACTTT.

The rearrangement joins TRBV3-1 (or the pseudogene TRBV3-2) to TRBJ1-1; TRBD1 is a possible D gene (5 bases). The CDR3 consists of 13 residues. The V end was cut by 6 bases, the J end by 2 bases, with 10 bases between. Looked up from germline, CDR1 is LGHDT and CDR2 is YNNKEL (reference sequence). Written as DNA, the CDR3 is TGTGCCAGCAGTGCGGGGGTAAACACTGAAGCTTTCTTT. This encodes CASSAGVNTEAFF.

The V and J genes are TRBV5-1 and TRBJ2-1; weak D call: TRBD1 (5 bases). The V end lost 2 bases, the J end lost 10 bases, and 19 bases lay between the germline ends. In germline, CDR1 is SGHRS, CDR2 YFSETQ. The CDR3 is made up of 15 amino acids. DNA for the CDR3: TGCGCCAGCAGCTTTACACCCACAGGTTACGGCGAGCAGTTCTTC. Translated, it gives CASSFTPTGYGEQFF.